Listed below are T cell receptor beta chains from one sample, sequenced in a study of shared clonotypes between healthy human individuals. Sequenced by immunoSEQ multiplex PCR; TCRdb stores in-frame clones only, minus some. This sample carries approximately 320,000 clones, less than 85% of them seen once, and the ten largest clones take around 10%. The sample consisted of memory CD4+ T cells sorted from blood. These receptors all come from a man aged 30 to 45 in good health. The CDR3 runs from the conserved cysteine through the conserved F or W. A D gene is named only where the DNA matches it firmly. For some rows the clone size is stated as once, few or many, or as a class when expanded; others skip it.

J: TRBJ2-7
V: TRBV27
D: TRBD1
size: NA
CDR3: CASSLLGTASYEQYF
DNA: TGTGCCAGCAGTTTACTGGGGACAGCCTCTTACGAGCAGTACTTC

J: TRBJ1-3
V: TRBV30
D: NA
size: few
CDR3: CALQLGRSGNTIYF
DNA: TGTGCCTTGCAACTAGGGCGCTCTGGAAACACCATATATTTT

J: TRBJ1-1
V: TRBV9
D: TRBD1
size: few
CDR3: CASSGTGVTEAFF
DNA: TGTGCCAGCAGCGGGACAGGGGTCACTGAAGCTTTCTTT

J: TRBJ2-7
V: TRBV28
D: NA
size: NA
CDR3: CASSLAGQPYEQYF
DNA: TGTGCCAGCAGTTTAGCGGGACAACCCTACGAGCAGTACTTC

J: TRBJ2-1
V: TRBV7-9
D: TRBD2
size: NA
CDR3: CASRSGEGNEQFF
DNA: TGTGCCAGCAGATCTGGGGAGGGGAATGAGCAGTTCTTC

J: TRBJ2-3
V: TRBV6-6
D: NA
size: NA
CDR3: CASSYTGGDAQYF
DNA: TGTGCCAGCAGTTACACAGGGGGGGACGCGCAGTATTTT

J: TRBJ2-5
V: TRBV5-1
D: NA
size: NA
CDR3: CASSPGQKKSTQYF
DNA: TGCGCCAGCAGCCCAGGACAGAAAAAATCGACCCAGTACTTC

J: TRBJ2-2
V: TRBV27
D: NA
size: NA
CDR3: CASSSGSTGELFF
DNA: TGTGCCAGCAGTTCAGGGAGCACCGGGGAGCTGTTTTTT

J: TRBJ2-5
V: TRBV2
D: NA
size: NA
CDR3: CASSGAVRETQYF
DNA: TGTGCCAGCAGTGGAGCGGTTCGAGAGACCCAGTACTTC

J: TRBJ1-5
V: TRBV7-8
D: NA
size: many
CDR3: CASGTGGDQPQHF
DNA: TGTGCCAGCGGAACGGGGGGGGATCAGCCCCAGCATTTT

J: TRBJ1-6
V: TRBV6-5
D: NA
size: NA
CDR3: CASSYRGGNSPLHF
DNA: TGTGCCAGCAGTTATAGAGGGGGAAATTCACCCCTCCACTTT

J: TRBJ2-1
V: TRBV4-1
D: NA
size: NA
CDR3: CASSQDLGFRDNEQFF
DNA: TGCGCCAGCAGCCAAGACTTGGGGTTTAGGGACAATGAGCAGTTCTTC

J: TRBJ1-5
V: TRBV29-1
D: NA
size: NA
CDR3: CSVAQGLNQPQHF
DNA: TGCAGCGTCGCACAGGGTCTAAATCAGCCCCAGCATTTT

J: TRBJ2-7
V: TRBV28
D: NA
size: few
CDR3: CASRRAKSSYEQYF
DNA: TGTGCCAGCAGACGAGCGAAGAGCTCCTACGAGCAGTACTTC

J: TRBJ1-3
V: TRBV4-2
D: NA
size: NA
CDR3: CASSQDLTASGNTIYF
DNA: TGTGCCAGCAGCCAAGATCTAACAGCCTCTGGAAACACCATATATTTT

J: TRBJ2-1
V: TRBV30
D: NA
size: NA
CDR3: CAWSVGGQQFF
DNA: TGTGCCTGGAGTGTAGGAGGGCAGCAGTTCTTC

J: TRBJ2-2
V: TRBV11-2
D: NA
size: NA
CDR3: CASSPTTSPGELFF
DNA: TGTGCCAGCAGCCCTACGACATCTCCCGGGGAGCTGTTTTTT

J: TRBJ1-1
V: TRBV9
D: NA
size: NA
CDR3: CASSVDPLVDTEAFF
DNA: TGTGCCAGCAGCGTAGACCCACTGGTAGACACTGAAGCTTTCTTT

J: TRBJ2-2
V: TRBV10-2
D: TRBD2
size: NA
CDR3: CASSERLAGVPGELFF
DNA: TGCGCCAGCAGTGAAAGACTAGCGGGAGTCCCCGGGGAGCTGTTTTTT

J: TRBJ2-1
V: TRBV5-4
D: NA
size: NA
CDR3: CASSLDGATYNEQFF
DNA: TGTGCCAGCAGCTTGGACGGGGCCACCTACAATGAGCAGTTCTTC

J: TRBJ2-7
V: TRBV5-5
D: TRBD2
size: NA
CDR3: CASSFIPTGLAEYEQYF
DNA: TGTGCCAGCAGCTTCATCCCAACGGGACTAGCGGAGTACGAGCAGTACTTC

J: TRBJ1-3
V: TRBV11-2
D: NA
size: NA
CDR3: CASSTREGNTIYF
DNA: TGTGCCAGCAGCACCCGGGAGGGAAACACCATATATTTT

J: TRBJ1-2
V: TRBV18
D: NA
size: NA
CDR3: CASSPSYVGDGYTF
DNA: TGTGCCAGCTCACCGTCCTATGTGGGTGATGGCTACACCTTC

J: TRBJ2-3
V: TRBV7-9
D: TRBD2
size: once
CDR3: CASSSGLAGSTDTQYF
DNA: TGTGCCAGCAGCTCAGGACTAGCGGGGTCCACAGATACGCAGTATTTT

J: TRBJ2-1
V: TRBV27
D: NA
size: NA
CDR3: CASSLGGRRAYNEQFF
DNA: TGTGCCAGCAGTTTAGGGGGGCGAAGGGCCTACAATGAGCAGTTCTTC

J: TRBJ1-2
V: TRBV5-1
D: TRBD1
size: once
CDR3: CASSLGTGENYGYTF
DNA: TGCGCCAGCAGTTTGGGGACAGGGGAGAACTATGGCTACACCTTC

J: TRBJ1-1
V: TRBV10-3
D: TRBD1
size: once
CDR3: CAISDTGTANTEAFF
DNA: TGTGCCATCAGTGACACGGGGACAGCGAACACTGAAGCTTTCTTT

J: TRBJ2-2
V: TRBV19
D: NA
size: NA
CDR3: CARDGEGTGELFF
DNA: TGTGCCAGAGACGGAGAGGGGACCGGGGAGCTGTTTTTT

J: TRBJ1-1
V: TRBV6-1
D: NA
size: NA
CDR3: CASSEWRNTEAFF
DNA: TGTGCCAGCAGTGAATGGAGGAACACTGAAGCTTTCTTT

J: TRBJ2-2
V: TRBV5-1
D: NA
size: NA
CDR3: CASSQVLGANTGELFF
DNA: TGCGCCAGCAGCCAGGTGTTGGGGGCAAACACCGGGGAGCTGTTTTTT

J: TRBJ1-3
V: TRBV9
D: TRBD1
size: NA
CDR3: CASSLDRVDTIYF
DNA: TGTGCCAGCAGCCTCGACAGGGTTGACACCATATATTTT

J: TRBJ2-7
V: TRBV10-1
D: NA
size: NA
CDR3: CASSESRRAEQYF
DNA: TGCGCCAGCAGTGAGTCGCGGAGGGCCGAGCAGTACTTC

J: TRBJ1-5
V: TRBV19
D: NA
size: NA
CDR3: CASSWQAETNQPQHF
DNA: TGTGCCAGTAGCTGGCAGGCAGAAACAAATCAGCCCCAGCATTTT

J: TRBJ1-1
V: TRBV12-5
D: NA
size: NA
CDR3: CASGWGARGQNTEAFF
DNA: TGTGCTAGTGGTTGGGGGGCCCGGGGGCAGAACACTGAAGCTTTCTTT

J: TRBJ2-2
V: TRBV5-5
D: TRBD2
size: NA
CDR3: CASSLVLAGGVLDTGELFF
DNA: TGTGCCAGCAGCTTGGTTCTAGCGGGAGGAGTGTTGGACACCGGGGAGCTGTTTTTT

J: TRBJ1-5
V: TRBV5-1
D: NA
size: NA
CDR3: CASSDTGGNQPQHF
DNA: TGCGCCAGCAGCGATACGGGAGGCAATCAGCCCCAGCATTTT

J: TRBJ2-7
V: TRBV5-1
D: TRBD1
size: NA
CDR3: CASSQYPRDRGPYEQYF
DNA: TGCGCCAGCAGCCAATACCCCCGGGACAGGGGGCCATACGAGCAGTACTTC

J: TRBJ2-2
V: TRBV9
D: TRBD2
size: few
CDR3: CASSVDLAGGPVGELFF
DNA: TGTGCCAGCAGCGTAGACTTAGCGGGAGGGCCGGTCGGGGAGCTGTTTTTT

J: TRBJ2-1
V: TRBV11-2
D: NA
size: NA
CDR3: CASSLVGKQQFF
DNA: TGTGCCAGCAGCTTAGTTGGGAAACAGCAGTTCTTC

J: TRBJ1-1
V: TRBV7-9
D: NA
size: NA
CDR3: CASGRQGNTEAFF
DNA: TGTGCCAGCGGGCGACAAGGGAACACTGAAGCTTTCTTT

J: TRBJ1-3
V: TRBV18
D: TRBD1
size: NA
CDR3: CASSPFPGQRGSGNTIYF
DNA: TGTGCCAGCTCACCTTTTCCGGGACAGCGCGGCTCTGGAAACACCATATATTTT

J: TRBJ1-5
V: TRBV15
D: TRBD1
size: NA
CDR3: CATSRAGTENQPQHF
DNA: TGTGCCACCAGCAGGGCCGGGACAGAAAATCAGCCCCAGCATTTT

J: TRBJ2-7
V: TRBV29-1
D: NA
size: NA
CDR3: CSVTRRDEQYF
DNA: TGCAGCGTTACCCGGAGGGACGAGCAGTACTTC

J: TRBJ2-3
V: TRBV5-1
D: TRBD1
size: NA
CDR3: CASSVQGDTQYF
DNA: TGCGCCAGCAGCGTACAGGGGGATACGCAGTATTTT

J: TRBJ1-5
V: TRBV6-1
D: TRBD1
size: NA
CDR3: CASSEGTGVGNQPQHF
DNA: TGTGCCAGCAGTGAAGGGACAGGGGTCGGCAATCAGCCCCAGCATTTT

J: TRBJ2-7
V: TRBV5-1
D: TRBD2
size: NA
CDR3: CASSVGLGILGEQYF
DNA: TGCGCCAGCAGCGTCGGACTAGGGATTCTCGGCGAGCAGTACTTC

J: TRBJ2-5
V: TRBV18
D: TRBD2
size: NA
CDR3: CASSPTSEGKTQYF
DNA: TGTGCCAGCTCGCCAACTAGCGAGGGGAAGACCCAGTACTTC

J: TRBJ1-2
V: TRBV27
D: TRBD1
size: NA
CDR3: CASSPSGGGYGYTF
DNA: TGTGCCAGCAGTCCCTCAGGGGGGGGGTATGGCTACACCTTC

J: TRBJ1-6
V: TRBV6-1
D: TRBD1
size: NA
CDR3: CASSEAYDRVVNSPLHF
DNA: TGTGCCAGCAGTGAAGCCTATGACAGGGTCGTCAATTCACCCCTCCACTTT

J: TRBJ1-5
V: TRBV5-4
D: TRBD1
size: NA
CDR3: CASSATSGTGISQPQHF
DNA: TGTGCCAGCAGCGCGACCTCCGGGACAGGGATCAGTCAGCCCCAGCATTTT

J: TRBJ2-3
V: TRBV11-2
D: NA
size: NA
CDR3: CASSSARGRPDTQYF
DNA: TGTGCCAGCAGCTCCGCCCGGGGACGCCCAGATACGCAGTATTTT

J: TRBJ1-2
V: TRBV6-5
D: NA
size: once
CDR3: CASSGPGGHGYTF
DNA: TGTGCCAGCAGTGGCCCCGGGGGACATGGCTACACCTTC

J: TRBJ2-7
V: TRBV11-2
D: NA
size: few
CDR3: CASSSEWYEQYF
DNA: TGTGCCAGCAGTTCCGAATGGTACGAGCAGTACTTC